This T cell receptor beta chain was sequenced in a study of immune heterogeneity within non-small cell lung tumors (dated by TCRdb to the late 2010s). Looking at the study overall: By histology, the tumors were a handful of squamous cell carcinomas, about ten non-squamous carcinomas and 1 tumor not otherwise specified. To look at intratumoral immune heterogeneity, the study ran whole-exome sequencing, RNA-seq and TCR beta repertoire sequencing on several spatially distinct regions taken from every NSCLC tumor. Transcriptome data were available for just about 40 loci from eleven to twelve patients, whereas TCR repertoire analysis spanned just over 55 tumor loci from fewer than 18 patients. For mutant peptides 8 to 11 amino acids long, netMHCpan-3.0 predicted neoantigen binding to the HLA alleles of each patient.

Genomic DNA extracted from bulk tumor tissue served as TCR template, with around 600 ng gDNA amplified per sample. During surgery, several biopsies were collected from each primary tumor and placed as far from one another as possible within the tumor mass. The study cohort was described as untreated, and the patients were newly diagnosed NSCLC cases having curative surgery. The samples came from approximately 14 patients with newly diagnosed non-small cell lung cancer who were having surgery intended to be curative. Resected tumor masses were reviewed by two independent pathologists. Only high-quality DNA and RNA samples were carried forward to sequencing. Here is what the overall study found, with its caveats: A moderate positive correlation (R roughly 0.3), which was statistically significant, linked local T-cell repertoire clonality to local tumor mutational burden. For the most part, high-frequency TCR beta clonotypes differed from one individual patient to another. Within a patient, identical dominant CDR3B clonotypes were found to recur across loci, yet unique high-frequency clones were also harbored in different tumor locations.

The table lists this clonotype with a few counts. Its antigen specificity is not known. Per-nucleotide qualities are absent, and no much larger clonotype sits a single base away. The TCR beta CDR3 region was amplified with a multiplex PCR system, in which a first round of 9 to 11 cycles was run using 32 V-gene forward and 13 J-gene reverse primers. A QIAGEN Multiplex PCR Kit was used for first-round PCR, and the primer sequences were filed in Chinese patent CN105087789A. Illumina universal primers were attached in a second round of PCR run with the Phusion High-Fidelity PCR Kit. TCR libraries were paired-end sequenced at 151 bp read length on the Illumina HiSeq X Ten platform. The paper's processing steps were these. Reads lacking multiplex PCR primers were removed with Cutadapt, read pairs were merged with PEAR, and CDR3 regions were called with MiXCR default settings. Shannon entropy measured repertoire diversity, and clonality was calculated as one minus the Shannon entropy divided by the ln of the count of productive unique sequences. Dominant or high-frequency T-cell clones were defined as clonotypes at frequencies of at least 0.5%. TCRdb trimmed the raw reads at Q25, called clones with MiXCR and kept productive beta chains. Rows with one shared CDR3 protein collapse into an entry with the most common genes and DNA. TCRdb, not the authors, supplied the V and J calls. This sample is represented by more than 2,000 distinct CDR3 sequences; 18% of them were singletons. The ten top clones hold more than 10% of the sample.

Inclusive of the bounding cysteine and phenylalanine, the CDR3 is 13 residues long. Only the CDR3 portion is preserved as DNA: 39 bases, with reading frame beginning at the first base. Here V drops 0 bases and J drops 5 bases, and the junction holds 1 base not matched to any gene. CDR1 is given as SGDLS and CDR2 as YYNGEE, both from the germline V gene. The specimen was lung tumor tissue. The chain is assembled from TRBV9 and TRBJ2-5, and 7 junction bases match TRBD2. The TCR was taken from a woman aged 45 to 65 with non-small cell lung cancer. CDR3 protein: CASSVAGGETQYF. The bases are TGTGCCAGCAGCGTAGCCGGGGGGGAGACCCAGTACTTC. Joined to the reference TRBV9 and TRBJ2-5 proteins, this CDR3 gives the full variable domain: DSGVTQTPKHLITATGQRVTLRCSPRSGDLSVYWYQQSLDQGLQFLIQYYNGEERAKGNILERFSAQQFPDLHSELNLSSLELGDSALYFCASSVAGGETQYFGPGTRLLVL.